The present entry profiles one T cell receptor beta chain with its context. Its matching antigen is unknown. Focal radiation and CTLA-4 blockade (ipilimumab) were tested in chemo-refractory metastatic non-small-cell lung cancer patients. The CDR3 has 15 residues. Germline loops: CDR1 SGHRS, CDR2 YFSETQ. V dropped 3 bases and J dropped 8 bases, with 17 bases sitting between them. This sample stems from a study of radiotherapy plus CTLA-4 blockade in lung cancer. General study points: Subsequent to radiotherapy plus ipilimumab, tumor-derived TCR clones underwent expansion in blood.

Data came from immunoSEQ multiplex PCR; TCRdb stores just in-frame clones and leaves some out. The table records 45,000 to 55,000 clones, around nine tenths of them present only once. The receptor's source is a human donor with non-small cell lung cancer that progressed on radiotherapy plus ipilimumab. Some clones in this sample may be carry-over from other donors' samples. Sequenced material: peripheral blood, taken from a patient treated with radiotherapy plus ipilimumab. The V call is TRBV5-1, the J call TRBJ1-4, with a possible D match to TRBD1 (6 bases). CDR3 nucleotides: TGCGCCAGCAGCTCGACGGGACACTTAGGCGAAAAACTGTTTTTT. This gives the protein CASSSTGHLGEKLFF.